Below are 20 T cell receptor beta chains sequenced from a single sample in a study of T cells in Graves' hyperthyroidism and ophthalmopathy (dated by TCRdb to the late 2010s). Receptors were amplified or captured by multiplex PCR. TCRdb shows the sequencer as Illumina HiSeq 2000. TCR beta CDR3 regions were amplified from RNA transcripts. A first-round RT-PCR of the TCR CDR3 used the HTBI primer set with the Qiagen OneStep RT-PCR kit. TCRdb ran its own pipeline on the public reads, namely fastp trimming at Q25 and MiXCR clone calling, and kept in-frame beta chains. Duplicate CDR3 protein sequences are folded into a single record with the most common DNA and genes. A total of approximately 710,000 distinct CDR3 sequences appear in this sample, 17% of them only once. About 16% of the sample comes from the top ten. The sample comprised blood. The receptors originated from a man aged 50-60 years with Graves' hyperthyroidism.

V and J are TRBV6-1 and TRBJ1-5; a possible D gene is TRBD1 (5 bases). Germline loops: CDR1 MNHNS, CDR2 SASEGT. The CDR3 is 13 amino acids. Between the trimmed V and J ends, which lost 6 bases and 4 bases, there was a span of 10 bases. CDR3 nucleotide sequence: TGTGCCAGCAGCAACTGGGGGAATCAGCCCCAGCATTTT. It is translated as CASSNWGNQPQHF.

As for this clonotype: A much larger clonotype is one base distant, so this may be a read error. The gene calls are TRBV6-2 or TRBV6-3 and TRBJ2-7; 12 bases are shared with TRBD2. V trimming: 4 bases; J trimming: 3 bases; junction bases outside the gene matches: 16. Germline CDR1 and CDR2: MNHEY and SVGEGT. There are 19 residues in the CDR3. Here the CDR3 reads CASSSTHMTSGRLIYEQYF. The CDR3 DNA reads TGTGCCAGCAGTTCCACACACATGACTAGCGGGAGACTTATCTACGAGCAGTACTTC.

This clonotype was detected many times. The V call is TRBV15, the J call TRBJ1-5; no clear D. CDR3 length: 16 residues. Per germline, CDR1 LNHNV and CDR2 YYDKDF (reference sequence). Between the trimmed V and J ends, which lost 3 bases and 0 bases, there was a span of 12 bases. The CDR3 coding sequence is TGTGCCACCAGCAGGGACGGAGTTGGTAGCAATCAGCCCCAGCATTTT. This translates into CATSRDGVGSNQPQHF.

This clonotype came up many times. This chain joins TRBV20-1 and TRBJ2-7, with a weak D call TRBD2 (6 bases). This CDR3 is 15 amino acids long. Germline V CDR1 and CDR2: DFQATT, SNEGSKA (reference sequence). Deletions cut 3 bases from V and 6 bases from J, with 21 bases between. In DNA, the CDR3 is TGCAGTGCTAGGGGGTTGGGACTGGCATTAGGCGAGCAGTACTTC. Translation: CSARGLGLALGEQYF.

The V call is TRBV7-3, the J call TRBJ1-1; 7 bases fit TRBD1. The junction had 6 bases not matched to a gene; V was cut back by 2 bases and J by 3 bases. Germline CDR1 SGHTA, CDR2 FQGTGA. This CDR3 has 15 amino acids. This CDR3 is CASSLGTGADTEAFF. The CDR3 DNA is TGTGCCAGCAGCTTAGGTACAGGGGCGGACACTGAAGCTTTCTTT.

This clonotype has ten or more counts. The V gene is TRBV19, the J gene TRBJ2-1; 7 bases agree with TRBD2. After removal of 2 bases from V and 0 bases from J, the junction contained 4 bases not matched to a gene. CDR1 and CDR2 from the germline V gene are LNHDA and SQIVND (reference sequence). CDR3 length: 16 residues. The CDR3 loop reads CASSIMGGHSYNEQFF. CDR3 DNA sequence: TGTGCCAGTAGTATAATGGGAGGGCACTCCTACAATGAGCAGTTCTTC.

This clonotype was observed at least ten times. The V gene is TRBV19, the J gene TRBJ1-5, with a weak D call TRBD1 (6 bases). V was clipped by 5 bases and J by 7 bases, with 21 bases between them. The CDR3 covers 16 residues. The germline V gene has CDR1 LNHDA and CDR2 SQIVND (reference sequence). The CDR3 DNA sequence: TGTGCCAGTAGTCCGTTCGCTTTCGACAGGACGCAGCCCCAGCATTTT. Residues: CASSPFAFDRTQPQHF.

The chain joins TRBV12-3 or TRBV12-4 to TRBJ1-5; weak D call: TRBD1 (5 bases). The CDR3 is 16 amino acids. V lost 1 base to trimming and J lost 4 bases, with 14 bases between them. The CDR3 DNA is TGTGCCAGCAGTTTAGATCTACGGACAACTAATCAGCCCCAGCATTTT. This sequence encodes CASSLDLRTTNQPQHF.

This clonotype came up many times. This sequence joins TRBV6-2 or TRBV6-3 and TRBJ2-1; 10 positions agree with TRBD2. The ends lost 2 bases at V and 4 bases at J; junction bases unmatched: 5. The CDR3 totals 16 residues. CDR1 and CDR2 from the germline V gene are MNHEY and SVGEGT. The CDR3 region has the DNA TGTGCCAGCAGTTACGGCCCAGCGGGAGGGTACAATGAGCAGTTCTTC. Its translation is CASSYGPAGGYNEQFF.

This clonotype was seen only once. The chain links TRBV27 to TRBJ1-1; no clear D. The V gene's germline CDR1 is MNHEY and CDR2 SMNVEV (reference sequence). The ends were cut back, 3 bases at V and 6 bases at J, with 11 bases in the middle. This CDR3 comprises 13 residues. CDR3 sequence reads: CASSFGSVAEAFF. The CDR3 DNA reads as TGTGCCAGCAGTTTCGGTTCGGTCGCTGAAGCTTTCTTT.

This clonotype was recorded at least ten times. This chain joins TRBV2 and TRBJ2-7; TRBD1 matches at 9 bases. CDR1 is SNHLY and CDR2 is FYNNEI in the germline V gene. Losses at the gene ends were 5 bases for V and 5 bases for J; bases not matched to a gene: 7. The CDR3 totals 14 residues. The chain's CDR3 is CASSQGQGRDEQYF. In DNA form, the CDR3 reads TGTGCCAGCAGTCAGGGACAGGGCAGGGACGAGCAGTACTTC.

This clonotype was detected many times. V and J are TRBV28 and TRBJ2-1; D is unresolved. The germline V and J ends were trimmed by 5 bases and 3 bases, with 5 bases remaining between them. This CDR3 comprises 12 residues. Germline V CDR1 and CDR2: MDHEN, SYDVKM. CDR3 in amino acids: CASSLLYNEQFF. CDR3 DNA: TGTGCCAGCAGTCTACTCTACAATGAGCAGTTCTTC.

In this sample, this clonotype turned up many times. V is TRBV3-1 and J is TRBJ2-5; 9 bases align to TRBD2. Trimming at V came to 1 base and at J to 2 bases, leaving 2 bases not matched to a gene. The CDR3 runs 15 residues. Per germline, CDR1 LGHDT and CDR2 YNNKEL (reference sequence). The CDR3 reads CASSQGLAEQETQYF. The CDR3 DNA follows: TGTGCCAGCAGCCAAGGACTAGCGGAACAAGAGACCCAGTACTTC.

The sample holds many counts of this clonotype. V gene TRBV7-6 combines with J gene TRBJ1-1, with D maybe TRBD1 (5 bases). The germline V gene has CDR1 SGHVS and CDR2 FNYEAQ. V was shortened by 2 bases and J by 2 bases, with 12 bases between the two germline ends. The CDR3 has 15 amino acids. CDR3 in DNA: TGTGCCAGCAGCTTAAAGTTAGGGGACAACACTGAAGCTTTCTTT. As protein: CASSLKLGDNTEAFF.

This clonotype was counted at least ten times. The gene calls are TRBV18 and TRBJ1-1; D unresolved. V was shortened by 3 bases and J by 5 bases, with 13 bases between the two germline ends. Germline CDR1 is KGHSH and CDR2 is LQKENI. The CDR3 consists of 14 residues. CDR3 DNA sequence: TGTGCCAGCTCACCTGCGGGTCTGGGAACTGAAGCTTTCTTT. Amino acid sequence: CASSPAGLGTEAFF.

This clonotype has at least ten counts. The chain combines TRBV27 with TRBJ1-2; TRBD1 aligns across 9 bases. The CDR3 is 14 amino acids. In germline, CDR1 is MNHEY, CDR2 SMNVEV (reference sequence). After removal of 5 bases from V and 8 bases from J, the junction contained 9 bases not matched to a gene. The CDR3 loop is CASSPLTGGSGYTF. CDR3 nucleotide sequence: TGTGCCAGCAGTCCCCTTACAGGGGGCAGCGGCTACACCTTC.

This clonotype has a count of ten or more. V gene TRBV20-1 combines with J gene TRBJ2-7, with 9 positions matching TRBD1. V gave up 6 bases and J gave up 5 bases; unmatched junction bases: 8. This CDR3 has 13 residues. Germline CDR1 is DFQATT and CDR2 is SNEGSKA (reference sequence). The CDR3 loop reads CSARGTGNNEQYF. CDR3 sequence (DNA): TGCAGTGCCCGAGGGACAGGGAACAACGAGCAGTACTTC.

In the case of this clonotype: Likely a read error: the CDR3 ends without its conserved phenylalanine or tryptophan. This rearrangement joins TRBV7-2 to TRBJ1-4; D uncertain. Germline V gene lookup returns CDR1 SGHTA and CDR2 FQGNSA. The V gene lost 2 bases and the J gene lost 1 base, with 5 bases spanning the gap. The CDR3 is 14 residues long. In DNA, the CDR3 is TGTGCCAGCAGCTTAACGGAAACTAATGAAAAACTGTTTGTT. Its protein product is CASSLTETNEKLFV.

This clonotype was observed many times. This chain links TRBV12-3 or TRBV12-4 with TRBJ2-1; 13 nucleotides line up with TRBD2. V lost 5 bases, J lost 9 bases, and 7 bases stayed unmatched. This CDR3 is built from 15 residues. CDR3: CASSLLAGGPGEQFF. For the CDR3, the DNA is TGTGCCAGCAGTCTACTAGCGGGAGGGCCTGGTGAGCAGTTCTTC.

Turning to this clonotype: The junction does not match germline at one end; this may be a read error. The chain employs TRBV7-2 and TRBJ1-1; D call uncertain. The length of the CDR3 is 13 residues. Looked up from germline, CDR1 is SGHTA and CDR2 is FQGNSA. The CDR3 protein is CVSSPQENTEAFF. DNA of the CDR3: TGTGTCAGCAGCCCGCAAGAGAACACTGAAGCTTTCTTT.